This T cell receptor (beta chain) was recorded in a study of cytomegalovirus exposure and HLA in healthy donors. Whole-study findings and limits: Previously analyzed data showed that most TCR beta V segments were productive at a frequency of about 87% or about 30%. There was a cluster of highly shared sequence variants that was likely a sequencing artifact. Later on, an analysis found that several of the most significant clusters appeared to be linked to common viral pathogens, which included parvovirus B19.

Primers included in the PCR were 60 Vbeta and 13 Jbeta primers. Generated by immunoSEQ multiplex PCR, the TCRdb table keeps only in-frame clones and is missing some. This sample carries more than 250,000 clones, around 90% of them seen once, and the ten largest clones take roughly 2.1%. A note on this clone: As yet, its antigen is unknown.

The junction had 8 bases not matched to a gene; V was cut back by 4 bases and J by 7 bases. Per the germline V gene, CDR1 is SGHRS and CDR2 is YFSETQ. The CDR3 runs 15 residues. V gene TRBV5-1 combines with J gene TRBJ1-2; the match to TRBD1 covers 12 bases. The receptor comes from a woman in her late teens or twenties in good health and CMV-seronegative. What was sequenced was PBMCs. CDR3 coding DNA: TGCGCCAGCAGCCCCGGGACAGGGGGCGCGTCTGGCTACACCTTC. As protein: CASSPGTGGASGYTF.